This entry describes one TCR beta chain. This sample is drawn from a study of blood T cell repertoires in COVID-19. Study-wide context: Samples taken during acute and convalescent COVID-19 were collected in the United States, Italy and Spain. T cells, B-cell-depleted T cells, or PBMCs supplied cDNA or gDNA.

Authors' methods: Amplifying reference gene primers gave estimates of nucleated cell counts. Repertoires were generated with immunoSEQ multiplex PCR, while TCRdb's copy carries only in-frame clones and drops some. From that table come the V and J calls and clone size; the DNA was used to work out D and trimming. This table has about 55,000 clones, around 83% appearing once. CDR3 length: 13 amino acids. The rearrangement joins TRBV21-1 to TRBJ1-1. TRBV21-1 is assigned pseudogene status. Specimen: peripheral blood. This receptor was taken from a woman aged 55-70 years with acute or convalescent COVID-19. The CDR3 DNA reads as TGTGCCAGCAGCAAATTTAGCAACACTGAAGCTTTCTTT. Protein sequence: CASSKFSNTEAFF.